A selection of T cell receptor beta chains follows, all from one sample in a study of cytomegalovirus exposure and HLA in healthy donors. Method: immunoSEQ multiplex PCR; TCRdb's copy keeps in-frame clones and lacks some. The repertoire has roughly 130,000 clones, more than 70% of them found once; the top ten carry around 0.92%. Sequences were obtained from PBMCs. These receptors were taken from a human donor in good health. CDR3s include the opening cysteine and the closing phenylalanine or tryptophan. Fields, in order: D gene, V gene, CDR3 length, clone size, J gene, CDR3 DNA, CDR3 protein. D genes are given only for firm matches. Clone size is given for some rows only: seen once, a few or many times, or a class if the clone is expanded.

NA	TRBV28	14	NA	TRBJ1-2	TGTGCCAGCAGCATCCCGGGGGGGACCTATGGCTACACCTTC	CASSIPGGTYGYTF
TRBD1	TRBV12-5	18	NA	TRBJ1-3	TGTGCTAGTGGGGAGGACCCCCCGGGAAGGGGGCTTGGAAACACCATATATTTT	CASGEDPPGRGLGNTIYF
NA	TRBV23-1	16	NA	TRBJ1-6	TGCGCCAGCAGTAAGTTTTCGGGATCGGGGAATTCACCCCTCCACTTT	CASSKFSGSGNSPLHF
TRBD2	TRBV27	21	NA	TRBJ2-6	TGTGCCAGCAGTTTATTCCCAACCGGGACTAGCCCATTCTCTGGGGCCAACGTCCTGACTTTC	CASSLFPTGTSPFSGANVLTF
NA	TRBV6-6	15	NA	TRBJ1-5	TGTGCCAGCAGTTACGATGGCAGGGAAGTTCAGCCCCAGCATTTT	CASSYDGREVQPQHF
NA	TRBV11-2	14	NA	TRBJ1-6	TGTGCCAGCAGCTTAACCCCGACGGGGTCACCCCTCCACTTT	CASSLTPTGSPLHF
NA	TRBV19	13	NA	TRBJ2-4	TGTGCCAGTAGGGAAACGTTTGGGAGCATTCAGTACTTC	CASRETFGSIQYF
NA	TRBV5-6	15	NA	TRBJ1-1	TGTGCCAGCAGCTTATTCGGCGCAGGGGCGACTGAAGCTTTCTTT	CASSLFGAGATEAFF
NA	TRBV7-9	14	NA	TRBJ1-4	TGTGCCAGCAGCTTACGGCAGGCTAATGAAAAACTGTTTTTT	CASSLRQANEKLFF
NA	TRBV5-1	13	once	TRBJ2-1	TGCGCCAGCAGGGGCCAAACTAGTGATGAGCAGTTCTTC	CASRGQTSDEQFF
NA	TRBV6-5	15	once	TRBJ1-5	TGTGCCAGCAGTCCGATCTTTGACGGGTCTCAGCCCCAGCATTTT	CASSPIFDGSQPQHF
NA	TRBV18	15	NA	TRBJ2-7	TGTGCCAGCTCACCGCCCGGGACAACTTTCTACGAGCAGTACTTC	CASSPPGTTFYEQYF
TRBD1	TRBV5-5	15	NA	TRBJ1-4	TGTGCCAGCAGCTTCCAGGACAGGGCTGATGAAAAACTGTTTTTT	CASSFQDRADEKLFF
TRBD1	TRBV5-1	14	NA	TRBJ1-2	TGCGCCAGCAGCTTGGGACAGGGATCCTATGGCTACACCTTC	CASSLGQGSYGYTF
NA	TRBV6-5	16	once	TRBJ1-1	TGTGCCAGCAGTTACTCGGGCGGGGTGGGGGACACTGAAGCTTTCTTT	CASSYSGGVGDTEAFF
NA	TRBV4-2	17	NA	TRBJ2-3	TGTGCCAGCAGCCAAGATCGTGTGGAGGGTAGCACAGATACGCAGTATTTT	CASSQDRVEGSTDTQYF
NA	TRBV13	14	NA	TRBJ1-1	TGTGCCAGCAGCTTAGTGCACGGGGACACTGAAGCTTTCTTT	CASSLVHGDTEAFF
NA	TRBV5-1	14	NA	TRBJ2-7	TGCGCCAGCAGGATAAACCGGGACAACTACGAGCAGTACTTC	CASRINRDNYEQYF
TRBD2	TRBV5-3	17	NA	TRBJ2-1	TGTGCCAGAAGCTCCTCGGGGGGCGGGGGGCCGGAGAATGAGCAGTTCTTC	CARSSSGGGGPENEQFF
NA	TRBV7-9	13	NA	TRBJ2-7	TGTGCCAGCAGCGCAGGCCGCACCTACGAGCAGTACTTC	CASSAGRTYEQYF
TRBD2	TRBV13	16	NA	TRBJ2-5	TGTGCCAGCAGCCCCGGGGAGCGGGGGAGGGGAGAGACCCAGTACTTC	CASSPGERGRGETQYF
NA	TRBV4-1	15	NA	TRBJ1-5	TGCGCCAGCAGCCAAGATTTACAGCGGGGTCAGCCCCAGCATTTT	CASSQDLQRGQPQHF
NA	TRBV7-6	16	NA	TRBJ2-6	TGTGCCAGCAGCTTAAGCCCTAGCTCTGGGGCCAACGTCCTGACTTTC	CASSLSPSSGANVLTF
NA	TRBV6-1	13	NA	TRBJ2-5	TGTGCCAGCAGTGAACAACAGGGACCGTGGCAGTACTTC	CASSEQQGPWQYF
TRBD1	TRBV28	12	once	TRBJ2-7	TGTGCCAGCAGTTTCGACAGGGACGAGCAGTACTTC	CASSFDRDEQYF
NA	TRBV11-3	13	NA	TRBJ1-1	TGTGCCAGCAGCTTAAGAGGGAACACTGAAGCTTTCTTT	CASSLRGNTEAFF
NA	TRBV19	16	NA	TRBJ2-3	TGTGCCAGTAGATCCCTGCGGGGCCTCGGGACAGATACGCAGTATTTT	CASRSLRGLGTDTQYF
NA	TRBV25-1	15	few	TRBJ2-3	TGTGCCAGCAGTGAAAAAAGCAGGAACACAGATACGCAGTATTTT	CASSEKSRNTDTQYF
TRBD2	TRBV7-2	14	once	TRBJ2-2	TGTGCCGGGAGACGGGGGGGCCACACCGGGGAGCTGTTTTTT	CAGRRGGHTGELFF
NA	TRBV18	15	NA	TRBJ1-2	TGTGCCAGCTCAGCCGTGACAGGCCCAAGTAATGGCTACACCTTC	CASSAVTGPSNGYTF
NA	TRBV11-2	15	NA	TRBJ1-5	TGTGCCAGCAGCTTATTACAAGGGGAAGGTCAGCCCCAGCATTTT	CASSLLQGEGQPQHF
NA	TRBV6-6	15	NA	TRBJ2-5	TGTGCCAGCAGGGACCCTTCGACAGGAATGGAGACCCAGTACTTC	CASRDPSTGMETQYF
NA	TRBV2	15	once	TRBJ2-1	TGTGCCAGCAGTGCGAAGGACAGCCCAAAATTGGGGCAGTTCTTC	CASSAKDSPKLGQFF
NA	TRBV4-1	17	NA	TRBJ1-1	TGCGCCAGCAGCCAAAGCCTTCGAGGACACCCGAACACTGAAGCTTTCTTT	CASSQSLRGHPNTEAFF
NA	TRBV28	16	NA	TRBJ2-3	TGTGCCAGCACTCATGCGGGGGCCTCGGGCACAGATACGCAGTATTTT	CASTHAGASGTDTQYF
TRBD2	TRBV7-7	16	NA	TRBJ2-1	TGTGCTAGCAGCTTCGGCACACTAGCGCCGGTGAATGAGCAGTTCTTC	CASSFGTLAPVNEQFF
NA	TRBV15	15	NA	TRBJ1-6	TGTGCCACCAGCAGAGAGGGGACAACGTTTTCACCCCTCCACTTT	CATSREGTTFSPLHF
TRBD1	TRBV4-2	16	medium-sized	TRBJ1-1	TGTGCCAGCAGCCCCCGGACAGGGAGCATGGGCACTGAAGCTTTCTTT	CASSPRTGSMGTEAFF
NA	TRBV28	10	NA	TRBJ2-5	TGTGCTACTATCGGGGAGACCCAGTACTTC	CATIGETQYF
TRBD1	TRBV20-1	11	NA	TRBJ2-7	TGCAGTGCAAGACAGGGGAGAGAGCAGTACTTC	CSARQGREQYF